This T cell receptor beta chain was captured in a study of T cell responses to AZD1222 COVID-19 vaccine. General study findings and limits: Repertoire sampling was restricted to post-peak T cell response timepoints. White British donors predominated, females outnumbered males, and clonal diversity was possibly underestimated.

The analysis combined second doses at about 4 or about 12 weeks. Using immunoSEQ multiplex PCR, the repertoire was profiled, and TCRdb retains in-frame clones only, with some absent. The sample carries approximately 160,000 clones, about 91% recorded once. On this clone: Its specificity is unknown.

This sequence originates from an adult who received the AZD1222 COVID-19 vaccine. The sample in question was peripheral blood, obtained 28 days after the second AZD1222 dose.

CDR3 region: CASSEWGNTGELFF. Written as DNA, the CDR3 is TGTGCCAGCAGTGAATGGGGAAACACCGGGGAGCTGTTTTTT. The chain combines TRBV6-1 with TRBJ2-2; D unclear. The CDR3 has 14 amino acids. Germline V lookup: CDR1 MNHNS, CDR2 SASEGT. Trimming removed 2 bases from V and 2 bases from J, with 6 bases in between.